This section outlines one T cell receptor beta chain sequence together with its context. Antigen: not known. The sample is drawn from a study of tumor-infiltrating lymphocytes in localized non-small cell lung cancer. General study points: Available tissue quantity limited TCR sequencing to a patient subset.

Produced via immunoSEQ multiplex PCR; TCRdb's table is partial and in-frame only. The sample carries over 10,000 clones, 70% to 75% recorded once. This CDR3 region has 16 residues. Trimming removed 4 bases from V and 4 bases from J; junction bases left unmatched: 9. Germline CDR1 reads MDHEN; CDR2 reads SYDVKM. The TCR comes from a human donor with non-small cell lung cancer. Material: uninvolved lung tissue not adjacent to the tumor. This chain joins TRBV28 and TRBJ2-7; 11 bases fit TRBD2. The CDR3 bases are TGTGCCAGCAGTTCGAGAATAGCGGGGGGGATTTACGAGCAGTACTTC. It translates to CASSSRIAGGIYEQYF.